The sequence of this T cell receptor (beta chain) was determined in a study of beta chain features in type 1 diabetes (dated 2018 in TCRdb). About the study as a whole: Mean age, gender distribution, total cell number and subset yield were not different between patients and healthy donors. A total of 85 million to 140 million sorted cells were examined across all samples, and a strong correlation was observed between cell number per subset and RNA yield. In the study, recently diagnosed type 1 diabetes patients and matched healthy donors were compared on the TCRB repertoires of their sorted circulating CD4+ T cell subsets. Regulatory and stem cell-like memory subsets were isolated from only 8 patients and about eight healthy donors, whereas naive and central memory subsets came from all 30 or so donors. Points the paper makes about the study in general: HLA sub-analyses involved small numbers of individuals, so any influence of HLA type on TCRB rearrangement remained unresolved. Because cDNA rather than genomic DNA was sequenced, highly expressing activated cells could have been over-represented, although no difference in activation and CD3 levels was found between groups. A moderate but significant shortening of TCRB CDR3 length was observed in type 1 diabetes patients in all four CD4+ subsets. Patients with type 1 diabetes made fewer insertions and deleted more nucleotides at VDJ recombination sites, implying thymic rearrangement abnormalities. PCR might favor shorter templates, but patient and control samples were amplified and corrected together, so any skew would affect both groups equally. The naive, central memory and regulatory TCRB repertoires appeared to resemble one another more closely among patients than among healthy donors.

Each donor gave one peripheral blood draw, averaging approximately 0.12 L, which was collected into heparinised tubes. Using a panel that included CD45RO, CCR7, CD25, CD127, CD95 and CD27, naive, central memory, regulatory and stem cell-like memory CD4+ T cells were sorted on a BD FACSAria II. All sorted populations exceeded 95% purity. Right away, PBMCs were isolated by Lymphoprep density gradient centrifugation and were stained directly, with no culture step. Samples were stained and sorted in pairs, with one healthy donor and one patient per experiment, so that batch effects were minimized. As to this clone: What this receptor recognizes is not known. The sample holds no much larger clone one base away, and base qualities are not on file.

Here V drops 6 bases and J drops 2 bases, and the junction holds 8 bases not matched to any gene. CDR1 SGHTS and CDR2 YDEGEE are derived from the germline V gene. The CDR3, from cysteine to phenylalanine, totals 15 residues. Only the CDR3 part of the read is kept: 45 bases, read in frame from the first base. All of the isolated RNA was reverse transcribed with the High Capacity cDNA Reverse Transcription Kit, so expressed TCRB transcripts were sequenced. Deep immunoSEQ sequencing was performed on naive, central memory and regulatory T cell samples, with an average of around 3.5 million total reads per sample. Sorted cells were lysed in RLT buffer and RNA was extracted with DNase-treated RNeasy Micro or Mini kits, depending on cell number. Each cell subset was processed on its own to prevent cross-contamination, while patient and healthy donor samples were processed together. The immunoSEQ multiplex PCR was used to amplify TCRB sequences from cDNA, generating 87-bp fragments that spanned the CDR3 region. Sequencing of the amplicons was performed on the Illumina HiSeq platform. As for how the authors treated the data: PCR bias was corrected computationally using synthetic template baselines, and reads within Hamming distance 2 were collapsed, with unmergeable singletons discarded. Reads were aligned to IMGT to assign V, D and J genes, CDR3 length, and insertions or deletions at six rearrangement sites. Within each subset, clonotype counts were normalized to sorted cell number, after which true diversity and Gini coefficients were computed with the tcR R package. Repertoire sharing was quantified using the overlap coefficient calculated on TCRB nucleotide sequences. The immuneACCESS repertoire file appears here via TCRdb, limited to in-frame rearrangements. These files lack a portion of the clones; in checked studies, under half of the deficit traces to unresolved V genes, and the cause of the others is not known. The DNA gave D and trimming, while V, J and clone size come from that table. This sample holds some 300,000 clones; about 8.5% were observed only once. In total, the top ten clones hold over 0.8% of the sample.

The chain joins TRBV5-8 to TRBJ1-2; 9 middle bases align to TRBD1. This TCR was sampled from a woman aged 18-29 years in good health. Sequenced: central memory CD4+ T cells from blood. The CDR3 region: CASIQTGTGNYGYTF. DNA sequence: TGTGCCAGCATCCAGACCGGGACAGGGAACTATGGCTACACCTTC.